The present entry profiles one T cell receptor beta chain with its context. The data were produced by immunoSEQ multiplex PCR, yet TCRdb's version contains in-frame clones alone and is incomplete. This repertoire shows about 170,000 clones, roughly 85% found once; its top ten account for approximately 2%. This entry is derived from a study of blood T cell repertoires in COVID-19. Trimming left V 4 bases short and J 2 bases short, with 8 bases between. This CDR3 spans 13 amino acids. Germline CDR1 SEHNR, CDR2 FQNEAQ (reference sequence). Sequencing was performed on peripheral blood. This clonotype was obtained from a woman older than 75 with acute or convalescent COVID-19. The chain has TRBV7-9 and TRBJ1-2; unclear D gene. CDR3 region: CASSSGTNYGYTF. As DNA, the CDR3 is TGTGCCAGCAGCTCGGGAACCAACTATGGCTACACCTTC.